The following is a TCR beta chain sequence with its context. Its antigen is as yet unknown. These data belong to a study of STAT5B mutations in CD4+ large granular lymphocyte leukemia. Study summary: The CDR3 'QG' motif was associated with a particular HLA allele among healthy donors.

This CDR3 is built from 15 residues. Germline assignment: CDR1 MDHEN and CDR2 SYDVKM. V gave up 10 bases and J gave up 4 bases; unmatched junction bases: 15. In the authors' methods: Productive clonotypes were detectable down to 2.59 x 10-5 frequency. The protocol was immunoSEQ multiplex PCR, while the TCRdb copy is restricted to in-frame clones and leaves out a portion. V, J and clone size are those of that table, while D and trimming were read from the DNA. The sample lists fewer than 50,000 clones, about 86% seen once, with more than 0.3% in the top ten. General observations from the study: The CD4+ versus CD8+ T-LGLL clonality difference may reflect limited sample size. Patient CD4-sorted repertoires stayed more clonal than healthy ones after leukemic-clone removal.

The chain carries TRBV28 and TRBJ1-1; 7 bases align to TRBD1. This receptor was obtained from a human donor in good health. The sequencing input was CD4+ T cells from blood buffy coats. CDR3 amino acids: CATTGTERAGTEAFF. DNA of the CDR3: TGTGCCACCACCGGGACAGAAAGAGCTGGCACTGAAGCTTTCTTT.